This entry lists 15 T cell receptor beta chains sequenced from one sample in a study of blood T cell repertoires in COVID-19. Here immunoSEQ multiplex PCR was the method, and the copy in TCRdb shows in-frame clones only, minus some. The sample gives under 130,000 clones, 84% of which show up once; around 12% is in the top ten. The sample consisted of peripheral blood. The receptor set was obtained from a human donor in a cohort sampled during active COVID-19.

This chain uses TRBV19 with TRBJ1-1; TRBD1 matches at 8 bases. The CDR3 runs to 13 residues. Trimming cost V 5 bases and J 8 bases; bases outside gene matches: 7. Germline CDR1 and CDR2: LNHDA and SQIVND (reference sequence). CDR3 sequence reads: CASSHRGYKEAFF. The CDR3 DNA follows: TGTGCCAGTAGTCACAGGGGGTATAAGGAAGCTTTCTTT. Using reference TRBV19 and TRBJ1-1 for the parts outside the CDR3, the full variable domain is DGGITQSPKYLFRKEGQNVTLSCEQNLNHDAMYWYRQDPGQGLRLIYYSQIVNDFQKGDIAEGYSVSREKKESFPLTVTSAQKNPTAFYLCASSHRGYKEAFFGQGTRLTVV.

V is TRBV18 and J is TRBJ1-1; D may be TRBD1 (5 bases). With 1 base removed from V and 3 bases from J, the gap between germline ends came to 18 bases. This CDR3 is 17 amino acids long. Germline V CDR1 and CDR2: KGHSH, LQKENI. DNA for the CDR3: TGTGCCAGCTCACCACTGCACAGGTCCCAGAAGGACACTGAAGCTTTCTTT. Protein: CASSPLHRSQKDTEAFF.

The genes are TRBV3-1 (or the pseudogene TRBV3-2) and TRBJ2-7; 7 bases line up with TRBD2. The J segment lost 2 bases and the V segment lost 1 base, leaving 5 bases of the junction unmatched. CDR1 and CDR2 from the germline V gene are LGHDT and YNNKEL (reference sequence). This CDR3 region has 15 residues. DNA for the CDR3: TGTGCCAGCAGCCAAGGTCTCGGGGGGACCTACGAGCAGTACTTC. Its translation: CASSQGLGGTYEQYF.

This sequence joins TRBV3-1 (or the pseudogene TRBV3-2) and TRBJ1-5; perhaps TRBD1 as D (5 bases). Trimming removed 3 bases at V and 3 bases at J, with 15 bases between. CDR1 and CDR2 from the germline V gene are LGHDT and YNNKEL (reference sequence). The CDR3 is made up of 16 amino acids. CDR3 bases: TGTGCCAGCAGCCAGGATCAAGCAGGGTACAATCAGCCCCAGCATTTT. Its translation: CASSQDQAGYNQPQHF.

The V gene is TRBV7-2, the J gene TRBJ2-7; 8 nucleotides match TRBD1. V shed 8 bases, J shed 7 bases, and the junction held 13 bases outside the gene matches. This CDR3 comprises 14 residues. From germline, CDR1 is SGHTA and CDR2 FQGNSA. CDR3 amino acids: CASGTQGAMGEQYF. CDR3 coding DNA: TGTGCCAGCGGAACGCAGGGGGCGATGGGGGAGCAGTACTTC.

V is TRBV7-2 and J is TRBJ2-3; 8 bases fit TRBD2. V lost 2 bases and J lost 1; bases outside the gene matches: 2. This CDR3 spans 15 amino acids. From germline, CDR1 is SGHTA and CDR2 FQGNSA. This CDR3 is CASSLLRGGTDTQYF. The CDR3 DNA sequence: TGTGCCAGCAGCTTACTGCGGGGGGGCACAGATACGCAGTATTTT. The complete variable domain, with remaining parts taken from reference TRBV7-2 and TRBJ2-3, reads GAGVSQSPSNKVTEKGKDVELRCDPISGHTALYWYRQSLGQGLEFLIYFQGNSAPDKSGLPSDRFSAERTGGSVSTLTIQRTQQEDSAVYLCASSLLRGGTDTQYFGPGTRLTVL.

The DNA for the CDR3 is TGTGCCAGCAGTGACCGGGAGAGGGCCTCAGTAACCGGGGAGCTGTTTTTT. It translates to CASSDRERASVTGELFF. The chain uses TRBV6-1 and TRBJ2-2; tentative D call: TRBD2 (6 bases). Trimming shortened V by 3 bases and J by 5 bases, and 19 bases separated the two germline ends. The germline V gene encodes CDR1 MNHNS and CDR2 SASEGT. The CDR3 runs to 17 residues.

The V call is TRBV5-5, the J call TRBJ1-2; D unclear. V lost 0 bases, J lost 4 bases, and 13 bases lay in between. The CDR3 is 15 residues long. The germline V gene encodes CDR1 SGHKS and CDR2 YYEKEE (reference sequence). The CDR3, as DNA: TGTGCCAGCAGCTTGGAGCAACGGCGGGGCTATGGCTACACCTTC. It yields the protein CASSLEQRRGYGYTF.

J is TRBJ1-1 and V is TRBV5-1; D might be TRBD1 (6 bases). Germline CDR1 is SGHRS and CDR2 is YFSETQ. The germline V and J ends were trimmed by 4 bases and 4 bases, with 17 bases remaining between them. This CDR3 comprises 15 residues. Written as DNA, the CDR3 is TGCGCCAGCAGCGTACAGGGTTCGTCGGTCACTGAAGCTTTCTTT. It codes for CASSVQGSSVTEAFF.

V is TRBV4-2 and J is TRBJ2-3; weak D call: TRBD2 (5 bases). The CDR3 has 16 residues. Germline assignment: CDR1 LGHNA and CDR2 YNFKEQ. V lost 1 base, J lost 5 bases, and 16 bases lay in between. CDR3 in amino acids: CASSQGEWALRDTQYF. As DNA, the CDR3 is TGTGCCAGCAGCCAAGGGGAGTGGGCCCTAAGAGATACGCAGTATTTT.

J is TRBJ1-6 and V is TRBV5-1, with TRBD1 matching 7 bases. CDR1 SGHRS and CDR2 YFSETQ come from the germline V gene. CDR3 length: 16 residues. V trimming: 4 bases; J trimming: 6 bases; junction bases outside the gene matches: 10. CDR3 nucleotides: TGCGCCAGCAGCCCCGAACAGGGGCAAGCTAATTCACCCCTCCACTTT. Protein product: CASSPEQGQANSPLHF. The whole variable domain, remainder taken from reference TRBV5-1 and TRBJ1-6, is KAGVTQTPRYLIKTRGQQVTLSCSPISGHRSVSWYQQTPGQGLQFLFEYFSETQRNKGNFPGRFSGRQFSNSRSEMNVSTLELGDSALYLCASSPEQGQANSPLHFGNGTRLTVT.

In its sample, this clone was seen once. The chain couples TRBV5-1 to TRBJ2-2; unclear D gene. Per the germline V gene, CDR1 is SGHRS and CDR2 is YFSETQ. V was cut by 4 bases and J by 5 bases, with 9 bases left in between. The CDR3 sequence is 13 residues long. This CDR3 reads CASSTPITGELFF. The CDR3 DNA reads as TGCGCCAGCAGCACACCGATAACCGGGGAGCTGTTTTTT. Drawing the rest from reference TRBV5-1 and TRBJ2-2, the complete variable domain is KAGVTQTPRYLIKTRGQQVTLSCSPISGHRSVSWYQQTPGQGLQFLFEYFSETQRNKGNFPGRFSGRQFSNSRSEMNVSTLELGDSALYLCASSTPITGELFFGEGSRLTVL.

This chain uses TRBV7-8 with TRBJ1-5; maybe TRBD1 (5 bases). The V gene's germline CDR1 is SGHVS and CDR2 FQNEAQ. The V end was cut by 5 bases, the J end by 2 bases, with 16 bases between. The CDR3 covers 16 residues. The CDR3 DNA reads as TGTGCCAGCAGCCGAGGGGAGGGGTGGCGCAATCAGCCCCAGCATTTT. Amino acids: CASSRGEGWRNQPQHF.

The chain joins TRBV19 to TRBJ1-5; maybe TRBD1 (6 bases). The CDR3 sequence is 16 residues long. Per the germline V gene, CDR1 is LNHDA and CDR2 is SQIVND (reference sequence). Trimming took 6 bases from V and 3 from J, leaving 18 bases between them. DNA for the CDR3: TGTGCCAGTAGAGACGTTGCGGACAGCCACAATCAGCCCCAGCATTTT. It encodes CASRDVADSHNQPQHF.

The J gene is TRBJ1-3, the V gene TRBV6-5, with 8 bases fitting TRBD1. This CDR3 region has 15 residues. CDR1 MNHEY and CDR2 SVGAGI come from the germline V gene. J was trimmed by 4 bases and V by 6 bases; bases with no gene match: 8. The CDR3 DNA reads as TGTGCCAGCAGGGCACAGGGGGGTGGAGGAAACACCATATATTTT. Its translation is CASRAQGGGGNTIYF.